The text below deals with one T cell receptor beta chain. The antigen is undetermined. The V end lost 6 bases, the J end lost 0 bases, and 15 bases lay between the germline ends. The CDR3 consists of 16 residues. Per germline, CDR1 MDHEN and CDR2 SYDVKM. Using immunoSEQ multiplex PCR, the repertoire was profiled, and TCRdb retains in-frame clones only, with some absent. The data hold about 90,000 clones, with roughly 88% observed a single time. This record belongs to a study of OX40 agonist ivuxolimab in advanced cancers. Whole-study findings and limits: Compared with others, partial responders at 0.1-3.0 mg/kg displayed clonal expansion among the lowest. Among T cells, CD8+ cells averaged more expanded clones than CD4+ cells.

The sequencing used CD4+ or CD8+ T cells sorted from blood, collected in a trial of the OX40 agonist ivuxolimab. This sequence originates from an adult with an advanced solid tumor such as melanoma, head and neck, liver or kidney cancer. The chain employs TRBV28 and TRBJ1-5, with TRBD1 as a possible D gene (5 bases). The CDR3 here is CASSPGGVLSNQPQHF. Written as DNA, the CDR3 is TGTGCCAGCAGCCCGGGAGGGGTCCTTAGCAATCAGCCCCAGCATTTT.